Given below is one T cell receptor (beta chain) in context. As yet, its antigen is unknown. Separation from the roughly 670-subject first cohort characterized the roughly 110-subject validation cohort, to which the donors belonged. Germline loops: CDR1 LNHNV, CDR2 YYDKDF (reference sequence). The germline V and J ends were trimmed by 5 bases and 2 bases, with 20 bases remaining between them. The CDR3 loop spans 17 amino acids. This record belongs to a study of cytomegalovirus exposure and HLA in healthy donors. Background on the study: The 100 to 150 validation repertoires and the approximately 670 first-cohort repertoires shared a platform, a later analysis reported.

Clones were sequenced by immunoSEQ multiplex PCR, and TCRdb holds only the in-frame ones, with some missing. The sample has 150,000 to 200,000 clones, 85% to 90% seen once. Study results and limitations: First-cohort TCR clusters tended to co-occur in the approximately 110 validation repertoires, a later analysis found.

The V and J genes are TRBV15 and TRBJ2-3, with D perhaps TRBD2 (7 bases). This TCR derives from a woman in her twenties or thirties in good health and CMV-seronegative. The specimen was PBMCs. Written as DNA, the CDR3 is TGTGCCACCAGCCCAGGGGACGCGGGGGAGTACACAGATACGCAGTATTTT. Encoded protein: CATSPGDAGEYTDTQYF.